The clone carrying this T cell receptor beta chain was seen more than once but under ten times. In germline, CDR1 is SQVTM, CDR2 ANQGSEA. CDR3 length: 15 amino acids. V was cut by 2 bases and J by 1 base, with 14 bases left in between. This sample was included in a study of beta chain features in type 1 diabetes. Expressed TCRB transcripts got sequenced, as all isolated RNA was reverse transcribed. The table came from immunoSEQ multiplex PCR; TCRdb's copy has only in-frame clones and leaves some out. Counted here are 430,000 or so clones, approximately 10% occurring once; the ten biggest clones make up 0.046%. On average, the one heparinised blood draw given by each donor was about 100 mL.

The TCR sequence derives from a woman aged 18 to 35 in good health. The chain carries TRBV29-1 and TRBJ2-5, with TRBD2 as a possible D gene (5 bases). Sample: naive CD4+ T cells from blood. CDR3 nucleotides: TGCAGCGTTGAATGGTTGGACTTACCCCAAGAGACCCAGTACTTC. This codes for CSVEWLDLPQETQYF.